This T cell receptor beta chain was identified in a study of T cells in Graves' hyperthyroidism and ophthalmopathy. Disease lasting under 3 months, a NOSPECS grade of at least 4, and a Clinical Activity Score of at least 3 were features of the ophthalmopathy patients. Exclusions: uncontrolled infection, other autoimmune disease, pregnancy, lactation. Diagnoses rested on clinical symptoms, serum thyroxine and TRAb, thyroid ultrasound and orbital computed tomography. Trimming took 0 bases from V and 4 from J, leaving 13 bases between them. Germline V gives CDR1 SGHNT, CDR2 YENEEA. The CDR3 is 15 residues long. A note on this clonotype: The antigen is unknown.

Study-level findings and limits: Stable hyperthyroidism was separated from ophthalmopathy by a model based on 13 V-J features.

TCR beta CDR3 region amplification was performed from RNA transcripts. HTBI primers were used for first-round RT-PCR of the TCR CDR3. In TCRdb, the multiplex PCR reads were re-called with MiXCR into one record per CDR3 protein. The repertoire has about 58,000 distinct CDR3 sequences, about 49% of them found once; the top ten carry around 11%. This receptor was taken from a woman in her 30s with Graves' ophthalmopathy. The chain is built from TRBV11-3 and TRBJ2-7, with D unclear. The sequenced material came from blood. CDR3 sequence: CASSLELGVGYEQYF. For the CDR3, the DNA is TGTGCCAGCAGCTTAGAGTTAGGAGTGGGTTACGAGCAGTACTTC.